This T cell receptor beta chain was profiled in a study of vaccination and CD4 T cells after COVID-19. Study-wide context: Six males and four females constituted the convalescent cohort, two of whom were Hispanic. Two mRNA vaccine doses were given, either BNT162b2 or mRNA-1273.

Treatment here: roughly 10-day PBMC culture with coronavirus spike peptide pools or control peptides (ViraFEST assay). In this sample, this clonotype turned up once. Its antigen is unidentified. Germline V gene sequence: CDR1 SNHLY, CDR2 FYNNEI. V lost 11 bases and J 4 bases, leaving 17 bases between the germline ends. There are 14 residues in the CDR3. The Oncomine TCR Beta short-read assay sequenced DNA from cultured CD4+ T cells. TCRdb redid the calling of the PCR reads with MiXCR, one entry per CDR3 protein. The data show under 20,000 distinct CDR3 sequences, 42% seen once. The J gene is TRBJ2-2, the V gene TRBV2; D is possibly TRBD1 or TRBD2 (5 bases each). The sequenced sample consisted of cultured CD4+ T cells from blood. The clonotype comes from a human donor with COVID-19. CDR3 sequence (DNA): TGTGCCGGCACCGGGACGTCGGGCACCGGGGAGCTGTTTTTT. Residues: CAGTGTSGTGELFF.